The clone carrying this TCR beta chain was found once. This sample stems from a study of blood T cell repertoires in COVID-19. The repertoire was sequenced with immunoSEQ multiplex PCR; TCRdb's copy has only in-frame clones and lacks some. The sample holds tens of thousands of clones; approximately 82% are singletons and the top ten take just under 45%. The CDR3 consists of 13 residues. Losses at the gene ends were 5 bases for V and 4 bases for J; bases not matched to a gene: 4. Germline CDR1 SGHNT, CDR2 YENEEA. The TCR originated in a woman aged 80 or over with active or convalescent COVID-19. The source material was peripheral blood. The rearrangement uses TRBV11-3 and TRBJ2-5, with TRBD1 identical over 7 bases. CDR3 protein: CASSRQGVETQYF. Here the CDR3 DNA reads TGTGCCAGCAGCCGACAGGGCGTAGAGACCCAGTACTTC.